This TCR beta chain was sequenced for a study of blood T cell repertoires in COVID-19. Clones were read by immunoSEQ multiplex PCR, and TCRdb kept only the in-frame ones, dropping some. The table shows about 270,000 clones, with 70% to 90% occurring only once. The sequence derives from a woman aged 30 to 39 with acute COVID-19. The sample taken for sequencing was PBMCs or T cells enriched from blood (not recorded which).

CDR3 sequence: CASLKAGVVFGDEQYF. The CDR3 DNA is TGTGCCAGCCTAAAGGCGGGCGTCGTCTTTGGCGACGAGCAGTACTTC. The chain uses TRBV2 and TRBJ2-7, with D maybe TRBD2 (5 bases). V gave up 8 bases and J gave up 5 bases, with 25 bases separating them. The CDR3 runs 16 residues. CDR1 and CDR2 from the germline V gene are SNHLY and FYNNEI. Combining the CDR3 with reference TRBV2 and TRBJ2-7 gives the whole variable domain EPEVTQTPSHQVTQMGQEVILRCVPISNHLYFYWYRQILGQKVEFLVSFYNNEISEKSEIFDDQFSVERPDGSNFTLKIRSTKLEDSAMYFCASLKAGVVFGDEQYFGPGTRLTVT.